The TCR beta chain described here comes from a study of cytomegalovirus exposure and HLA in healthy donors. The PCR ran on 60 Vbeta and 13 Jbeta primers. The repertoire was sequenced with immunoSEQ multiplex PCR; TCRdb's copy has only in-frame clones and lacks some. The sample holds around 270,000 clones, under 90% seen once. This clone was picked up a small number of times. Its antigen is not known. Additional DNA sequences in this sample encode the identical CDR3. Findings of the study overall: Certain sequence variants were highly shared and formed a cluster, and this cluster was likely a sequencing artifact. V- and J-gene trimming of TCR beta was linked (in a later analysis) to a missense DCLRE1C variant. Later on, an analysis showed TCR association rates differing by HLA locus, with DRB1 the most and HLA-C the fewest.

The CDR3 sequence is 13 residues long. After removal of 4 bases from V and 4 bases from J, the junction contained 2 bases not matched to a gene. Germline V gene data show CDR1 as MGHDK and CDR2 as SYGVNS. The receptor's source is a girl aged 2-10 years in good health and CMV-seronegative. Sequenced sample: PBMCs. This chain links TRBV25-1 with TRBJ1-2; 8 nucleotides align to TRBD1. CDR3 nucleotide sequence: TGTGCCAGCAGTGGACAGGGGATCTATGGCTACACCTTC. Encoded protein: CASSGQGIYGYTF.